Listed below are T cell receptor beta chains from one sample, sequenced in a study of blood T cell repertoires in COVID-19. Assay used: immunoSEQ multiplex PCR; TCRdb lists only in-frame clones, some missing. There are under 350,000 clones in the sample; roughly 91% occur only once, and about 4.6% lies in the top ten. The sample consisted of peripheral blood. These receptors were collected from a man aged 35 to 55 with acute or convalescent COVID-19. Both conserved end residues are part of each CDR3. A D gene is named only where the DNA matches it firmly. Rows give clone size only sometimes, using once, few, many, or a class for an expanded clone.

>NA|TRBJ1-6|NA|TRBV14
CASSQQGGSPLHF
TGTGCCAGCAGCCAACAGGGCGGTTCACCCCTCCACTTT
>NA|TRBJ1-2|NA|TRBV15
CATSREEGTGYGYTF
TGTGCCACCAGCAGAGAAGAGGGAACGGGCTATGGCTACACCTTC
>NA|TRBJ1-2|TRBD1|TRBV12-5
CASGGNRGRGYTF
TGTGCTAGTGGTGGAAACAGGGGAAGAGGCTACACCTTC
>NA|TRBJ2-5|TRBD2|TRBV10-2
CASSEPGLPQETQYF
TGCGCCAGCAGTGAGCCGGGACTACCCCAAGAGACCCAGTACTTC
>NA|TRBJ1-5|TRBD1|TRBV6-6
CASLGTDNQPQHF
TGTGCCAGCCTTGGGACAGACAATCAGCCCCAGCATTTT
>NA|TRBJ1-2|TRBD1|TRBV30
CAWSGGDRGYGYTF
TGTGCCTGGAGTGGAGGGGACAGGGGTTATGGCTACACCTTC
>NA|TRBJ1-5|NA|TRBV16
CASSKGNSNQPQHF
TGTGCCAGCAGTAAGGGGAATAGCAATCAGCCCCAGCATTTT
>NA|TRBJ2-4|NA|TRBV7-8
CASSGIGNIQYF
TGTGCCAGCAGTGGTATCGGAAACATTCAGTACTTC
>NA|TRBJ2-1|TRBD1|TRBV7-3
CASSLRGQETRNEQFF
TGTGCCAGCAGCTTAAGGGGACAGGAAACAAGGAATGAGCAGTTCTTC
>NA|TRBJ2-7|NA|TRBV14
CASSKGRGSYEQYF
TGTGCCAGCAGCAAAGGCCGCGGATCCTACGAGCAGTACTTC
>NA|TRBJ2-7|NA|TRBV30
CAWSISLYYEQYF
TGTGCCTGGAGTATTTCACTTTACTACGAGCAGTACTTC
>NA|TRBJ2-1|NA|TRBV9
CASSPRLQTGFSYNEQFF
TGTGCCAGCAGCCCCAGACTTCAAACAGGATTCTCCTACAATGAGCAGTTCTTC
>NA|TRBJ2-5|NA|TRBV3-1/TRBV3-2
CASSRQVGETQYF
TGTGCCAGCAGCCGACAGGTCGGCGAGACCCAGTACTTC
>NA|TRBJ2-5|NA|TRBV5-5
CASSQIDSSQYF
TGTGCCAGCAGCCAAATTGACAGCTCCCAGTACTTC
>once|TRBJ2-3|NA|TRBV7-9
CASSSWGGFTDTQYF
TGTGCCAGCAGCTCGTGGGGCGGATTCACAGATACGCAGTATTTT
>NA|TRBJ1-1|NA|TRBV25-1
CASSEDRRNTEAFF
TGTGCCAGCAGTGAAGATAGGAGAAACACTGAAGCTTTCTTT
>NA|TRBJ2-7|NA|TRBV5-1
CASSFSVSYEQYF
TGCGCCAGCAGCTTTAGTGTCTCCTACGAGCAGTACTTC
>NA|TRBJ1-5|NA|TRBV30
CAWSVRRNQPQHF
TGTGCCTGGAGTGTGAGGCGCAATCAGCCCCAGCATTTT
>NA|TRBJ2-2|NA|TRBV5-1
CASSPGAESGELFF
TGCGCCAGCAGCCCTGGAGCAGAAAGCGGGGAGCTGTTTTTT
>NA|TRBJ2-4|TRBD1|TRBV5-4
CASSPGDRDGNIQYF
TGTGCCAGCAGCCCCGGGGACAGGGATGGAAACATTCAGTACTTC
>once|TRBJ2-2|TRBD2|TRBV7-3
CASSLFSGGRWGSYTGELFF
TGTGCCAGCAGCTTATTTAGCGGGGGACGCTGGGGAAGTTACACCGGGGAGCTGTTTTTT
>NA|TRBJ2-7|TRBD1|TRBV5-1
CASSLAGTGKGEQYF
TGCGCCAGCAGCTTAGCCGGGACAGGGAAGGGCGAGCAGTACTTC
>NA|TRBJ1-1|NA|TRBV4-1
CASRGDIMNTEAFF
TGCGCCAGCAGGGGCGACATTATGAACACTGAAGCTTTCTTT
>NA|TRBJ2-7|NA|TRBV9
CASSVDTSSSYYEQYF
TGTGCCAGCAGCGTAGATACTAGCTCTTCTTACTACGAGCAGTACTTC
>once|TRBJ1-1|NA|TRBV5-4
CASSLEVGLGEAFF
TGTGCCAGCAGCTTGGAGGTGGGCTTGGGTGAAGCTTTCTTT
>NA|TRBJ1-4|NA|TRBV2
CASSYTATNEKLFF
TGTGCCAGCAGTTACACCGCAACTAATGAAAAACTGTTTTTT
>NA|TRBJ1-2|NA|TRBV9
CASSVSPANYGYTF
TGTGCCAGCAGCGTATCTCCCGCGAACTATGGCTACACCTTC
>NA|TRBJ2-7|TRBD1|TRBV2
CASSEDRGEQYF
TGTGCCAGCAGTGAAGACAGGGGCGAGCAGTACTTC
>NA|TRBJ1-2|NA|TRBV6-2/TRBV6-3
CASSDPDSHLSYGYTF
TGTGCCAGCAGTGACCCGGACAGCCACCTCTCCTATGGCTACACCTTC
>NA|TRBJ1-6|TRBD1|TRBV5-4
CASTPGQYNSPLHF
TGTGCCAGCACCCCGGGACAGTATAATTCACCCCTCCACTTT
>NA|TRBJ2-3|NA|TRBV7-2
CASSHGGTDTQYF
TGTGCCAGCTCCCACGGGGGTACAGATACGCAGTATTTT
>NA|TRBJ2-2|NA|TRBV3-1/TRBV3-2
CASSQANTGELFF
TGTGCCAGCAGCCAGGCTAACACCGGGGAGCTGTTTTTT
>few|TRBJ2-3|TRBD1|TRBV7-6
CASSPGGTGGDTQYF
TGTGCCAGCAGCCCAGGGGGGACAGGGGGCGATACGCAGTATTTT
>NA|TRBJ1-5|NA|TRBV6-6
CASSYSGSYQPQHF
TGTGCCAGCAGTTACTCTGGTAGCTATCAGCCCCAGCATTTT
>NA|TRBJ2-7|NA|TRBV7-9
CASSRTRGPTYEQYF
TGTGCCAGCAGCCGGACCAGGGGACCTACCTACGAGCAGTACTTC
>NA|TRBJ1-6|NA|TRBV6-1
CASSEFLIQNSPLHF
TGTGCCAGCAGTGAATTTTTGATCCAGAATTCACCCCTCCACTTT
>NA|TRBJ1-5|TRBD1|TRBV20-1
CSASGGTGGQPQHF
TGCAGTGCTAGTGGGGGGACAGGGGGTCAGCCCCAGCATTTT
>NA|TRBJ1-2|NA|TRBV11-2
CASSLAVTGWGGYTF
TGTGCCAGCAGCTTAGCAGTCACAGGGTGGGGTGGCTACACCTTC
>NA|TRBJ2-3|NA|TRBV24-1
CATSDSQRPGQRDTQYF
TGTGCCACCAGTGATTCCCAAAGGCCAGGCCAGAGAGATACGCAGTATTTT
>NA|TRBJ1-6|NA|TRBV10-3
CAISLTGLSPLHF
TGTGCCATCAGTCTGACAGGACTTTCACCCCTCCACTTT
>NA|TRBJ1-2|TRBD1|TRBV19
CASSVRQGNYGYTF
TGTGCCAGTAGTGTCCGACAGGGGAACTATGGCTACACCTTC
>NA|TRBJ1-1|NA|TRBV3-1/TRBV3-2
CASKSRSWEAFF
TGTGCCAGCAAATCTCGGTCCTGGGAAGCTTTCTTT
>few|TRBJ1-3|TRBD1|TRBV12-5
CASGSGTGDHTIYF
TGTGCTAGTGGTTCCGGGACAGGGGACCACACCATATATTTT
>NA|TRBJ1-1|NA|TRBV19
CASSIRGIDAFF
TGTGCCAGTAGTATAAGGGGCATCGACGCTTTCTTT
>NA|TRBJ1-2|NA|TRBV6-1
CASSEAYFPDGYTF
TGTGCCAGCAGTGAAGCATACTTCCCCGATGGCTACACCTTC
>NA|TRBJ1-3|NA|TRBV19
CASSIGFSGNTIYF
TGTGCCAGTAGTATCGGTTTCTCTGGAAACACCATATATTTT
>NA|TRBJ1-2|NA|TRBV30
CAWSGRTFGGYTF
TGTGCCTGGAGTGGCCGGACATTCGGAGGCTACACCTTC
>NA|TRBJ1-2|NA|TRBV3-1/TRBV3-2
CASSQLAENYGYTF
TGTGCCAGCAGCCAACTTGCAGAAAACTATGGCTACACCTTC
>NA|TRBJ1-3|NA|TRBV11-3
CASSLGPGNTIYF
TGTGCCAGCAGCTTAGGTCCGGGGAACACCATATATTTT
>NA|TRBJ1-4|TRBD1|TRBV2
CASSWTGVEKLFF
TGTGCCAGCAGTTGGACAGGGGTTGAAAAACTGTTTTTT
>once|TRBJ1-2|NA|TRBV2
CASSEYFGDTF
TGTGCCAGCAGTGAATATTTCGGGGACACCTTC
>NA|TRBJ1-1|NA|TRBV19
CASSIAGGNTEAFF
TGTGCCAGTAGTATAGCCGGGGGGAACACTGAAGCTTTCTTT
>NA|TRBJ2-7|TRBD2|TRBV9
CASSAGLDIFYEQYF
TGTGCCAGCAGCGCTGGACTAGATATCTTCTACGAGCAGTACTTC
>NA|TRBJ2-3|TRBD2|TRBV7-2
CASSSGLAGGEDTQYF
TGTGCCAGCAGTTCGGGACTAGCGGGGGGAGAAGATACGCAGTATTTT
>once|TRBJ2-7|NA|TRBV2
CASSAAGLEQYF
TGTGCCAGCAGTGCGGCCGGACTCGAGCAGTACTTC
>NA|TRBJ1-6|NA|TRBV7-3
CASSPQEASPLHF
TGTGCCAGCAGCCCGCAAGAAGCTTCACCCCTCCACTTT